The 26 T cell receptor beta chains reported below all come from one sample, sequenced in a study of blood T cells in healthy people across ages (dated by TCRdb to the mid-2010s). Library prep was done by 5' RACE. The second PCR ran for about 6 to 11 cycles and used a J-beta primer mix along with a sample-barcoded 5' primer. Using fastp trimming at Q25 and MiXCR clonotype assembly, TCRdb reanalyzed the public sequencing data and kept in-frame beta chains. Rows with one shared CDR3 protein collapse into an entry with the most common genes and DNA. This sample has some 1.8 million distinct CDR3 sequences in its table, and 30% to 40% of those were observed once. Approximately 22% of the sample is held by the ten biggest clonotypes. Sequences were obtained from blood. These receptors all stem from a human donor in good health.

The chain is built from TRBV15 and TRBJ1-1; tentative D call: TRBD1 (6 bases). V was trimmed by 5 bases and J by 4 bases, leaving 14 bases between them. Germline assignment: CDR1 LNHNV and CDR2 YYDKDF (reference sequence). CDR3 size: 14 residues. In DNA, the CDR3 is TGTGCCACCAGCCCGGGGGGCGAGGGCACTGAAGCTTTCTTT. It translates to CATSPGGEGTEAFF.

There are many counts of this clonotype. This sequence joins TRBV7-2 and TRBJ2-1, with 9 bases matching TRBD2. The ends lost 5 bases at V and 1 base at J; junction bases unmatched: 15. The CDR3 loop spans 19 amino acids. In germline, CDR1 is SGHTA, CDR2 FQGNSA. The CDR3 loop reads CASSPRGSRGGRSYNEQFF. CDR3 coding DNA: TGTGCCAGCAGCCCCCGGGGTTCGCGGGGGGGCCGGTCCTACAATGAGCAGTTCTTC.

J is TRBJ1-2 and V is TRBV20-1, with a possible D match to TRBD1 (5 bases). V was clipped by 1 base and J by 4 bases, with 13 bases between them. The germline gives CDR1 DFQATT, CDR2 SNEGSKA (reference sequence). This CDR3 has 14 amino acids. DNA of the CDR3: TGCAGTGCTAGAGTCGGGGGTTTTGGCTATGGCTACACCTTC. Its protein product is CSARVGGFGYGYTF.

The chain is built from TRBV5-1 and TRBJ2-5; D possibly uses TRBD1 or TRBD2 (6 bases each). Germline lookup yields CDR1 SGHRS and CDR2 YFSETQ. This CDR3 spans 14 amino acids. Trimming shortened V by 4 bases and J by 4 bases, and 14 bases separated the two germline ends. CDR3 bases: TGCGCCAGCAGCAGGGGGGAAGGACGAGAGACCCAGTACTTC. As protein: CASSRGEGRETQYF. The full variable domain, completed using reference TRBV5-1 and TRBJ2-5, is KAGVTQTPRYLIKTRGQQVTLSCSPISGHRSVSWYQQTPGQGLQFLFEYFSETQRNKGNFPGRFSGRQFSNSRSEMNVSTLELGDSALYLCASSRGEGRETQYFGPGTRLLVL.

The chain uses TRBV7-2 and TRBJ1-1, with unresolved D. CDR1 SGHTA and CDR2 FQGNSA come from the germline V gene. The CDR3 spans 15 residues. Trimming shortened V by 2 bases and J by 1 base, and 11 bases separated the two germline ends. The CDR3 here is CASSLNGGWNTEAFF. CDR3 DNA sequence: TGTGCCAGCAGCTTAAATGGCGGATGGAACACTGAAGCTTTCTTT.

The chain combines TRBV6-6 with TRBJ1-2, with 7 bases that match TRBD1. Germline trimming cut 8 bases from V and 11 bases from J; bases unmatched to any gene: 11. The CDR3 runs to 12 residues. The germline V gene encodes CDR1 MNHNY and CDR2 SVGAGI (reference sequence). The chain's CDR3 is CASRLDRDWYTF. The CDR3 coding sequence is TGTGCCAGCCGACTAGACAGGGACTGGTACACCTTC.

The DNA for the CDR3 is TGTGCCAGCACCCAGCGTCGGTTTAGCGGGACGGATACGCAGTATTTT. As protein: CASTQRRFSGTDTQYF. V is TRBV6-5 and J is TRBJ2-3; TRBD2 matches at 8 bases. Germline values: CDR1 MNHEY, CDR2 SVGAGI. V shed 7 bases and J 6 bases; nucleotides not matched to a gene: 15. This CDR3 is built from 16 residues.

The V call is TRBV12-3 or TRBV12-4, the J call TRBJ2-5; no clear D gene. The CDR3 is 13 residues long. Trimming removed 5 bases from V and 1 base from J, with 8 bases in between. This CDR3 is CASSHGFQETQYF. The CDR3 region has the DNA TGTGCCAGCAGTCACGGGTTCCAAGAGACCCAGTACTTC.

Only a few counts were recorded for this clonotype. V and J are TRBV7-9 and TRBJ1-4; D ambiguous. Trimming stripped 7 bases from V and 3 bases from J, with 15 bases between. This CDR3 has 15 amino acids. Germline V gene data show CDR1 as SEHNR and CDR2 as FQNEAQ (reference sequence). CDR3 sequence reads: CASTVADFSNEKLFF. The CDR3 nucleotides are TGTGCCAGCACCGTGGCAGATTTTTCTAATGAAAAACTGTTTTTT.

The chain carries TRBV20-1 and TRBJ2-4, with D possibly being TRBD1 (6 bases). The V end was cut by 4 bases, the J end by 0 bases, with 7 bases between. CDR1 DFQATT and CDR2 SNEGSKA come from the germline V gene (reference sequence). The CDR3 length is 13 residues. The CDR3 loop is CSAKQGAKNIQYF. The CDR3 DNA is TGCAGTGCTAAACAGGGAGCCAAAAACATTCAGTACTTC.

There are a few counts of this clonotype. The chain has TRBV15 and TRBJ2-7, with D perhaps given as TRBD1 or TRBD2 (5 bases each). V shed 3 bases and J shed 5 bases, with 14 bases lying between them. The CDR3 is 14 amino acids. The germline CDR1 and CDR2 sequences are LNHNV and YYDKDF (reference sequence). The CDR3 region has the DNA TGTGCCACCAGCAGCCCATCCGGGACGAACGAGCAGTACTTC. It encodes CATSSPSGTNEQYF.

This chain connects TRBV7-9 to TRBJ2-1; D is undetermined. Trimming cost V 5 bases and J 10 bases, with 15 bases left between them. The V gene's germline CDR1 is SEHNR and CDR2 FQNEAQ (reference sequence). The CDR3 has 13 amino acids. The CDR3 bases are TGTGCCAGCAGCCCACGTCTGATAAAGGAGCAGTTCTTC. It encodes CASSPRLIKEQFF.

The chain employs TRBV12-3 or TRBV12-4 and TRBJ1-4; maybe TRBD1 (5 bases). Trimming stripped 5 bases from V and 1 base from J, with 8 bases between. The length of the CDR3 is 14 residues. The CDR3 protein is CASSQGETNEKLFF. Here the CDR3 DNA reads TGTGCCAGCAGTCAAGGGGAAACTAATGAAAAACTGTTTTTT.

This clonotype occurred once. At one end the junction does not follow the germline gene, possibly because of a read error. The chain uses TRBV5-1 and TRBJ2-7; 8 positions agree with TRBD2. The CDR3 is 17 residues long. CDR1 is SGHRS, CDR2 YFSETQ, per germline. CDR3 loop: CTSTALPTSGSSYEQYF. The DNA for the CDR3 is TGCACCAGCACCGCGCTCCCCACTAGCGGAAGCTCCTACGAGCAGTACTTC.

About this clonotype itself: This likely comes from a read error, as the CDR3 has no conserved phenylalanine or tryptophan at its end. V and J are TRBV7-2 and TRBJ2-5; D is possibly TRBD1 or TRBD2 (7 bases each). Germline V gives CDR1 SGHTA, CDR2 FQGNSA. The CDR3 is 14 amino acids. With 4 bases removed from V and 11 bases from J, the gap between germline ends came to 20 bases. For the CDR3, the DNA is TGTGCCAGCAGCTCAGGGGGATTCCGGCGGGAGCAGTACTCC. Translation gives CASSSGGFRREQYS.

This rearrangement joins TRBV20-1 to TRBJ1-5; D is unresolved. In germline, CDR1 is DFQATT, CDR2 SNEGSKA (reference sequence). Trimming removed 3 bases from V and 1 base from J, with 7 bases in between. The CDR3 extends over 13 amino acids. The CDR3 loop is CSASSLSNQPQHF. CDR3 in DNA: TGCAGTGCTAGTTCCTTAAGCAATCAGCCCCAGCATTTT.

CDR3 protein: CASSLSASADQETQYF. The CDR3 nucleotides read TGTGCCAGCAGCTTATCCGCTAGCGCTGACCAAGAGACCCAGTACTTC. This chain links TRBV7-2 with TRBJ2-5, with a weak D call TRBD2 (6 bases). V gave up 2 bases and J gave up 0 bases, with 13 bases separating them. In germline, CDR1 is SGHTA, CDR2 FQGNSA. This CDR3 is built from 16 residues.

The chain employs TRBV7-9 and TRBJ2-3; D gene ambiguous. The CDR3 extends over 14 amino acids. Germline CDR1 is SEHNR and CDR2 is FQNEAQ (reference sequence). Trimming removed 1 base from V and 9 bases from J, with 14 bases in between. CDR3 residues: CASSLGWSQKTQYF. The CDR3 DNA is TGTGCCAGCAGCTTAGGTTGGTCACAGAAAACGCAGTATTTT.

The chain has TRBV29-1 and TRBJ2-3; D is uncertain. V was clipped by 5 bases and J by 0 bases, with 12 bases between them. Germline V gene data show CDR1 as SQVTM and CDR2 as ANQGSEA. There are 14 residues in the CDR3. The CDR3 DNA reads TGCAGCGTTCTTGGAAGCCCGAGCACAGATACGCAGTATTTT. Translation gives CSVLGSPSTDTQYF.

This chain connects TRBV28 to TRBJ1-2; no firm D call. The length of the CDR3 is 13 residues. Trimming took 4 bases from V and 8 from J, leaving 14 bases between them. The germline V gene has CDR1 MDHEN and CDR2 SYDVKM. CDR3 coding DNA: TGTGCCAGCAGTTCCACATGGACGATCGGCTACACCTTC. Translated: CASSSTWTIGYTF.

This clonotype was counted only a few times. V usage is TRBV20-1 and J usage is TRBJ2-5; no definite D call. V was trimmed by 6 bases and J by 6 bases, leaving 17 bases between them. The CDR3 spans 13 residues. Germline-derived CDR1 and CDR2 are DFQATT and SNEGSKA (reference sequence). The CDR3, as DNA: TGCAGTGCCAAATCGGGCACCCACCAGACCCAGTACTTC. As protein: CSAKSGTHQTQYF.

This clonotype was detected once. V usage is TRBV20-1 and J usage is TRBJ2-7, with 11 positions matching TRBD2. The CDR3 runs to 16 residues. Unmatched junction bases numbered 14, after V lost 3 bases and J lost 7 bases. In germline, CDR1 is DFQATT, CDR2 SNEGSKA (reference sequence). CDR3 in DNA: TGCAGTGCTAGTCCCCCCTATGGGACTAGCGGCGGGGAGCAGTACTTC. It specifies CSASPPYGTSGGEQYF.

With respect to this clonotype: The junction shows a germline mismatch at one end, possibly a read error. The V gene is TRBV6-5, the J gene TRBJ2-1; D assignment may be TRBD1 or TRBD2 (5 bases each). The CDR3 is made up of 17 amino acids. Per the germline V gene, CDR1 is MNHEY and CDR2 is SVGAGI. CDR3 protein: CASSYNLGVVEDNEQCF. CDR3 sequence (DNA): TGTGCCAGCAGTTACAATCTGGGGGTCGTGGAGGACAATGAGCAGTGCTTC.

V gene TRBV6-1 combines with J gene TRBJ2-3; 9 bases align to TRBD2. The CDR3 has 18 amino acids. The germline V gene has CDR1 MNHNS and CDR2 SASEGT. V lost 2 bases, J lost 5 bases, and 14 bases stayed unmatched. The CDR3 region has the DNA TGTGCCAGCAGTGAATTTCGGAGTAGCGGGGGCTACCAAGATACGCAGTATTTT. It yields the protein CASSEFRSSGGYQDTQYF.

This chain links TRBV6-2 or TRBV6-3 with TRBJ2-1, with no clear D. The CDR3 is made up of 13 amino acids. With 4 bases removed from V and 1 base from J, the gap between germline ends came to 5 bases. In germline, CDR1 is MNHEY, CDR2 SVGEGT. The chain's CDR3 is CASSFESYNEQFF. The CDR3 DNA sequence: TGTGCCAGCAGTTTTGAGTCCTACAATGAGCAGTTCTTC.

The rearrangement uses TRBV27 and TRBJ2-3; a weak D match, TRBD2 (6 bases). The CDR3 is 16 residues long. Trimming stripped 7 bases from V and 2 bases from J, with 19 bases between. Germline V lookup: CDR1 MNHEY, CDR2 SMNVEV (reference sequence). CDR3 sequence reads: CASNGLPTNFTDTQYF. DNA for the CDR3: TGTGCCAGCAATGGACTACCCACCAACTTCACAGATACGCAGTATTTT.